The clone carrying this TCR beta chain was observed many times. The data derive from a study of read filtering for tumor transcriptome and immune sequencing. Across the study: Transcriptome libraries were built from DNase-treated RNA.

The library was built from roughly 400 ng RNA with molecular barcoded adaptors for alpha/delta and beta/gamma chains. TCRdb itself ran the reads through MiXCR, one entry per CDR3 protein. The sample carries 60,000 to 80,000 distinct CDR3 sequences, approximately 15% recorded once. CDR1 and CDR2 from the germline V gene are SQVTM and ANQGSEA. This CDR3 is 12 amino acids long. Trimming removed 4 bases from V and 4 bases from J, with 10 bases in between. At the time of active disease, bone marrow was collected from every patient. The rearrangement links TRBV29-1 to TRBJ2-5, with D perhaps TRBD2 (6 bases). The receptor was isolated from a donor at least 40 years old with multiple myeloma. The sample was a population of CD138-negative cells sorted from bone marrow. CDR3 sequence reads: CSVGGRTETQYF. The DNA for the CDR3 is TGCAGCGTTGGGGGGAGGACAGAGACCCAGTACTTC.